Sequencing of this T cell receptor beta chain was carried out in a study of CD8+ T cells in alopecia areata (dated by TCRdb to the late 2010s). Regarding the complete study: High-throughput TCRbeta sequencing was used to examine T cell clonal expansion in alopecia areata in both the C3H/HeJ mouse model and human patients. Human TCRbeta sequencing covered scalp tissue and sorted CD4+ and CD8+ peripheral blood T cells from patchy and totalis/universalis alopecia areata patients and healthy controls. Clonality in the scalp was compared among normal scalp (n=4), patchy alopecia areata scalp (n=8), and alopecia totalis/universalis scalp (n=8). The RNA source kit depended on sample type: the PAXgene miRNA kit for fixed scalp, the miRNeasy kit for PBMCs, and the RNeasy kit for mouse skin. TCRbeta CDR3 regions were amplified by immunoSEQ multiplex PCR with 35 Vbeta forward and 13 Jbeta reverse primers.

With regard to this clone: Its antigen has not been determined. Nothing much larger sits one base from this clone, and base qualities are not available.

There are 12 amino acids in the CDR3, from cysteine to phenylalanine inclusive. The kept DNA is CDR3 alone, 36 bases in frame from the first base. V is shortened by 3 bases, J by 5 bases, and the region joining them spans 7 bases. CDR1 and CDR2 (MGHRA, YSYEKL) derive from the germline V gene. Libraries were made using the immunoSEQ multiplex PCR assay. RNA was extracted from all samples and reverse transcribed into cDNA as template for TCR sequencing. First-strand cDNA was synthesized using SuperScript III with a 2:1 mix of oligo-dT and random hexamers. Amplification bias was assessed with a synthetic immune receptor repertoire, and residual bias was removed computationally. For the original study's pipeline: Raw reads were preprocessed to remove errors, and CDR3 was defined by IMGT conventions from the conserved cysteine to phenylalanine. Clonality was computed as 1 minus the Shannon entropy, with the entropy normalized by log2 of the number of productive unique TCRs. Whether each scalp clone was CD4 or CD8 was inferred by checking scalp TCRbeta sequences against the CD4 and CD8 repertoires from sorted blood. TCRdb retrieved this table from immuneACCESS and kept in-frame rearrangements only. Not all clones are present; in checked studies, unresolved V genes account for under half, and no reason is known for the remainder. That table gives V, J and clone size, and the DNA gave D and trimming. The sample includes some 100,000 clones, with 55% to 80% observed a single time. Around 2.7% of the sample rests with the top ten.

PBMCs were isolated by density centrifugation and stained for CD3, CD4 and CD8, and CD4+ and CD8+ T cells were sorted on a FACSAria. Unaffected controls provided scalp biopsies and blood samples. General findings and caveats noted by the study authors: TCR sequences shared between patients were less clear than in mice, possibly partly because of HLA diversity in the patient population. Compared with normal scalp, lesional scalp had higher clonality and more expanded CD8+ clones, particularly in alopecia totalis/universalis, a pattern that suggests antigenic drive. Unlike mouse skin, which is dominated by gammadelta T cells, normal human skin has resident alphabeta T cells that are also sequenced, and this complicates analysis of the scalp TCR repertoire.

The sample was CD4+ T cells sorted from blood. The sequence was obtained from a human donor in good health. The chain is encoded by TRBV4-1 joined to TRBJ1-2, with the D gene not clear enough to name. The CDR3 protein: CASSQHEYGYTF. DNA sequence: TGCGCCAGCAGCCAGCACGAATATGGCTACACCTTC.